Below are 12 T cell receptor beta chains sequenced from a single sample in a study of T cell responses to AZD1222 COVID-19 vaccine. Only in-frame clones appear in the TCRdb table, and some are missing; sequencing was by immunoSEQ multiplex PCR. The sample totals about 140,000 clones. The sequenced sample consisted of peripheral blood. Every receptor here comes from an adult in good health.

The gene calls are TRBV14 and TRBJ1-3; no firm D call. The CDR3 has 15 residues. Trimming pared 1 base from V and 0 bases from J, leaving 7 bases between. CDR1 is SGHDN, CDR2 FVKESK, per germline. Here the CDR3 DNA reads TGTGCCAGCAGCCAAGGACACGTCTCTGGAAACACCATATATTTT. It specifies CASSQGHVSGNTIYF.

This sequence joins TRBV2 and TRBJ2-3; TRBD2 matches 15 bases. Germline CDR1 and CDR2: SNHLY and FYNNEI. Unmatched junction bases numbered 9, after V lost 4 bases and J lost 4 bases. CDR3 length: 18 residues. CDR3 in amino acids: CASSGGTSGGYGADTQYF. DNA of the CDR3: TGTGCCAGCAGTGGCGGGACTAGCGGGGGGTACGGCGCAGATACGCAGTATTTT.

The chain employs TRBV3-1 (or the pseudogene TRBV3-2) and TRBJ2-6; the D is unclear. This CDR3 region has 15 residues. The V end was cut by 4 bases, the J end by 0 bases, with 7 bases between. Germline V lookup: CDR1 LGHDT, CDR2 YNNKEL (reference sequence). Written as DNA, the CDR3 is TGTGCCAGCAGCCCCTTTTTCTCTGGGGCCAACGTCCTGACTTTC. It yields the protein CASSPFFSGANVLTF.

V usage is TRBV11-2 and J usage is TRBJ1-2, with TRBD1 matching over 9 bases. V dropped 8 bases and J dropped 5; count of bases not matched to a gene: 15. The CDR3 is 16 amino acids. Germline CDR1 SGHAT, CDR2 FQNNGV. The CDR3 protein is CASRRWGGTGTYGYTF. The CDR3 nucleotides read TGTGCCAGCCGCCGGTGGGGGGGGACAGGGACGTATGGCTACACCTTC.

The CDR3 sequence: CASSLDTGGADTIYF. The CDR3 DNA is TGCGCCAGCAGCTTGGATACAGGGGGCGCGGACACCATATATTTT. The chain has TRBV5-1 and TRBJ1-3; 9 bases map to TRBD1. This CDR3 comprises 15 residues. Trimming cost V 0 bases and J 8 bases; bases outside gene matches: 6. CDR1 and CDR2 (germline): SGHRS, YFSETQ.

CDR3 nucleotides: TGTGCCAGCAGTAGCCCCCGGGACAGGATTAGCAATCAGCCCCAGCATTTT. Its protein is CASSSPRDRISNQPQHF. V gene TRBV28 combines with J gene TRBJ1-5; 8 bases match TRBD1. Trimming at V came to 5 bases and at J to 0 bases, leaving 9 bases not matched to a gene. The CDR3 is made up of 17 amino acids. Looked up from germline, CDR1 is MDHEN and CDR2 is SYDVKM.

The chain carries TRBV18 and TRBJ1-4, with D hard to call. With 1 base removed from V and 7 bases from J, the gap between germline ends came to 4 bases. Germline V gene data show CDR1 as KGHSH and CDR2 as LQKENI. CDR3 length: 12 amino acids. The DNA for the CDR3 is TGTGCCAGCTCACCACAGGGTGAAAAACTGTTTTTT. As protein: CASSPQGEKLFF.

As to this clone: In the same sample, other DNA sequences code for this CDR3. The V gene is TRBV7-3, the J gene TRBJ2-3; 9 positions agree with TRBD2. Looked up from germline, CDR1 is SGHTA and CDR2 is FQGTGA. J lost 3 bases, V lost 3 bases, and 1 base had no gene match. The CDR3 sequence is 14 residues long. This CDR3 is CASSLSGGTDTQYF. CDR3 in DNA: TGTGCCAGCAGCTTGAGCGGGGGGACAGATACGCAGTATTTT. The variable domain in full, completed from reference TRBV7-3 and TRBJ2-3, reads GAGVSQTPSNKVTEKGKYVELRCDPISGHTALYWYRQSLGQGPEFLIYFQGTGAADDSGLPNDRFFAVRPEGSVSTLKIQRTERGDSAVYLCASSLSGGTDTQYFGPGTRLTVL.

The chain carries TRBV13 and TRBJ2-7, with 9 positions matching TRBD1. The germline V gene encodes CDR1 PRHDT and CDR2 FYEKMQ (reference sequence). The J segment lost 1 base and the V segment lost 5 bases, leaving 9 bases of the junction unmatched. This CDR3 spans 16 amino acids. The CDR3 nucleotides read TGTGCCAGCAGCCCCCAACAGGGGGCTAAATCCTACGAGCAGTACTTC. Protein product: CASSPQQGAKSYEQYF.

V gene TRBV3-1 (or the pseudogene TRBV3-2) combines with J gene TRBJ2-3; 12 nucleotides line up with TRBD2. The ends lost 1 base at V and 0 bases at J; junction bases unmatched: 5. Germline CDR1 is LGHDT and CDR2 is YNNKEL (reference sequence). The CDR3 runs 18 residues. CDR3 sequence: CASSQATSGGLSTDTQYF. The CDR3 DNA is TGTGCCAGCAGCCAAGCGACTAGCGGGGGACTTAGCACAGATACGCAGTATTTT.

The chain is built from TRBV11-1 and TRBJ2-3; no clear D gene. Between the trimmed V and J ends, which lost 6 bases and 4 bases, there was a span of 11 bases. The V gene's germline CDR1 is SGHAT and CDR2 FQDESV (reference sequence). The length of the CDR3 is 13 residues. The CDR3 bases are TGTGCCAGCAGACCCCCCTCGTCAGATACGCAGTATTTT. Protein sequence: CASRPPSSDTQYF.

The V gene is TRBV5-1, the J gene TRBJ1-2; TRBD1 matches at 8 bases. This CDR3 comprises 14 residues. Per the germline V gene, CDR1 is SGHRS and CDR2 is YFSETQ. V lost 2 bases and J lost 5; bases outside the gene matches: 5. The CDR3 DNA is TGCGCCAGCAGCTTCCCCGGGACAGGATATGGCTACACCTTC. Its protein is CASSFPGTGYGYTF.